This T cell receptor beta chain was documented in a study of cytotoxic CD8 clonotypes in ibrutinib-treated CLL. On the study more broadly: The patient breakdown showed roughly 10 relapsed/refractory and about 16 treatment-naive cases, with 17 IGHV unmutated.

Investigators sought sequencing depths of between 1 in 200,000 and 1 in 1 million T cells. Profiled with immunoSEQ multiplex PCR; TCRdb holds only in-frame clones, not every one. The sample includes about 84,000 clones, about 86% of them seen just once. The ends were cut back, 4 bases at V and 2 bases at J, with 12 bases in the middle. Germline lookup yields CDR1 SGHRS and CDR2 YFSETQ. The CDR3 is made up of 14 amino acids. This sample comprised PBMCs, obtained before ibrutinib treatment. This receptor was obtained from a human donor with chronic lymphocytic leukemia. The chain combines TRBV5-1 with TRBJ1-1; D unresolved. The CDR3 protein is CASSGQGGNTEAFF. CDR3 bases: TGCGCCAGCAGCGGGCAAGGCGGCAACACTGAAGCTTTCTTT.